Listed here are 19 T cell receptor beta chains from one sample, sequenced in a study of high-grade serous ovarian cancer treatment subgroups. The repertoire was sequenced with immunoSEQ multiplex PCR; TCRdb's copy has only in-frame clones and lacks some. This sample has 3,600 or so clones, with 68% found just once. Tumor samples were obtained before definitive surgery or chemotherapy. Sample: tumor tissue. The receptors stem from a human donor with high-grade serous ovarian cancer.

V and J are TRBV9 and TRBJ2-6; a weak D match, TRBD1 (5 bases). V shed 4 bases and J shed 2 bases, with 19 bases lying between them. This CDR3 has 18 amino acids. CDR1 SGDLS and CDR2 YYNGEE come from the germline V gene. The CDR3 region is CASSSLGPRVAGANVLTF. In DNA, the CDR3 is TGTGCCAGCAGCTCCCTAGGCCCCAGGGTGGCTGGGGCCAACGTCCTGACTTTC.

This clone was observed a handful of times. V gene TRBV6-6 combines with J gene TRBJ2-3; D may correspond to TRBD1 or TRBD2 (5 bases each). CDR1 is MNHNY and CDR2 is SVGAGI in the germline V gene (reference sequence). The CDR3 extends over 15 amino acids. Between the trimmed V and J ends, which lost 7 bases and 6 bases, there was a span of 20 bases. CDR3 region: CASTIEGPGWDTQYF. The CDR3 DNA follows: TGTGCCAGCACCATTGAGGGACCGGGATGGGATACGCAGTATTTT.

This clone was seen just once. The V gene is TRBV7-8, the J gene TRBJ2-4; 8 nucleotides align to TRBD1. J gave up 4 bases and V 4 bases, and 12 bases lay outside the gene matches. This CDR3 is built from 17 residues. Germline CDR1 reads SGHVS; CDR2 reads FQNEAQ. The CDR3 spells CASSSGQGAVFKNIQYF. CDR3 nucleotides: TGTGCCAGCAGCTCAGGACAGGGAGCGGTATTTAAAAACATTCAGTACTTC.

The rearrangement links TRBV6-5 to TRBJ2-7; D remains ambiguous. Germline V lookup: CDR1 MNHEY, CDR2 SVGAGI. V dropped 4 bases and J dropped 3 bases, with 7 bases sitting between them. The CDR3 is made up of 12 amino acids. CDR3 sequence (DNA): TGTGCCAGCAGTTTCGGATACTACGAGCAGTACTTC. Amino acids: CASSFGYYEQYF.

This chain connects TRBV5-1 to TRBJ2-2; TRBD2 agrees at 7 bases. The V segment lost 2 bases and the J segment 3 bases; nucleotides outside the gene matches: 4. CDR1 and CDR2 (germline): SGHRS, YFSETQ. This CDR3 has 15 amino acids. CDR3 loop: CASSLASGYTGELFF. CDR3 DNA sequence: TGCGCCAGCAGCTTAGCTAGCGGCTACACCGGGGAGCTGTTTTTT.

This sequence joins TRBV5-8 and TRBJ2-1; 9 bases map to TRBD1. The CDR3 is 16 residues long. Germline V gene sequence: CDR1 SGHTS, CDR2 YDEGEE. V trimming: 4 bases; J trimming: 4 bases; junction bases outside the gene matches: 9. CDR3 nucleotides: TGTGCCAGCAGCAGAACCGGGACAGGGAAATACAATGAGCAGTTCTTC. It is translated as CASSRTGTGKYNEQFF.

The chain carries TRBV30 and TRBJ1-1; 7 bases line up with TRBD1. Germline-derived CDR1 and CDR2 are GTSNPN and SVGIG (reference sequence). Trimming cost V 4 bases and J 2 bases; bases outside gene matches: 4. This CDR3 is built from 13 residues. DNA for the CDR3: TGTGCCTGGACAGGGGGGTACAACACTGAAGCTTTCTTT. Residues: CAWTGGYNTEAFF.

The chain recombines TRBV9 with TRBJ1-3; D is uncertain. CDR3 length equals 15 residues. Germline V gene sequence: CDR1 SGDLS, CDR2 YYNGEE. Deletions cut 0 bases from V and 2 bases from J, with 9 bases between. Here the CDR3 reads CASSVVGLPGNTIYF. As DNA, the CDR3 is TGTGCCAGCAGCGTAGTGGGCCTGCCTGGAAACACCATATATTTT.

This sequence joins TRBV5-5 and TRBJ1-2; D gene unclear. CDR1 SGHKS and CDR2 YYEKEE come from the germline V gene (reference sequence). V dropped 1 base and J dropped 1 base, with 5 bases sitting between them. CDR3 length: 13 residues. CDR3 DNA: TGTGCCAGCAGCTTGAGGATTAACTATGGCTACACCTTC. Its translation is CASSLRINYGYTF. The complete variable domain, with remaining parts taken from reference TRBV5-5 and TRBJ1-2, reads DAGVTQSPTHLIKTRGQQVTLRCSPISGHKSVSWYQQVLGQGPQFIFQYYEKEERGRGNFPDRFSARQFPNYSSELNVNALLLGDSALYLCASSLRINYGYTFGSGTRLTVV.

The J gene is TRBJ2-5, the V gene TRBV9, with D possibly being TRBD1 (6 bases). V gave up 0 bases and J gave up 11 bases, with 14 bases separating them. Germline V gene lookup returns CDR1 SGDLS and CDR2 YYNGEE. This CDR3 spans 13 amino acids. CDR3 DNA: TGTGCCAGCAGCGTAGGCAGTGCGGACAGTCAGTACTTC. Its translation is CASSVGSADSQYF.

This chain links TRBV11-2 with TRBJ1-1; D may be TRBD1 (5 bases). Germline V gene data show CDR1 as SGHAT and CDR2 as FQNNGV. This CDR3 is 16 amino acids long. V was trimmed by 2 bases and J by 2 bases, leaving 15 bases between them. CDR3 DNA: TGTGCCAGCAGCTTATATGGGGAAGGGGTTAACACTGAAGCTTTCTTT. Amino acid sequence: CASSLYGEGVNTEAFF.

The genes are TRBV5-1 and TRBJ1-2, with a possible D match to TRBD1 (5 bases). Germline lookup yields CDR1 SGHRS and CDR2 YFSETQ. Between the trimmed V and J ends, which lost 6 bases and 8 bases, there was a span of 17 bases. The CDR3 contains 13 residues. The CDR3 nucleotides are TGCGCCAGCAATTCTGTGGGGGGAGAAGGCTACACCTTC. It translates to CASNSVGGEGYTF.

This clone has a handful of counts. J is TRBJ1-5 and V is TRBV2, with TRBD1 as a possible D gene (5 bases). The length of the CDR3 is 17 residues. The V end was cut by 5 bases, the J end by 3 bases, with 20 bases between. Germline CDR1 is SNHLY and CDR2 is FYNNEI. The CDR3, as DNA: TGTGCCAGCAGTTTGGGGGGAGGCGGGAGATACAATCAGCCCCAGCATTTT. Its translation is CASSLGGGGRYNQPQHF.

This chain connects TRBV19 to TRBJ1-1; D remains unclear. The CDR3 is made up of 15 amino acids. V lost 3 bases, J lost 6 bases, and 17 bases lay in between. Germline values: CDR1 LNHDA, CDR2 SQIVND (reference sequence). The CDR3 bases are TGTGCCAGTAGTATTCTTCAGACCCGCCGCGCTGAAGCTTTCTTT. The encoded protein is CASSILQTRRAEAFF.

The chain carries TRBV7-2 and TRBJ2-3; D may be TRBD1 or TRBD2 (5 bases each). CDR1 is SGHTA, CDR2 FQGNSA, per germline. The CDR3 covers 13 residues. Deletions cut 5 bases from V and 3 bases from J, with 9 bases between. The CDR3 region has the DNA TGTGCCAGCAGCCCGGGGCCGACAGATACGCAGTATTTT. Translation gives CASSPGPTDTQYF.

V usage is TRBV4-3 and J usage is TRBJ1-4; 9 nucleotides match TRBD1. CDR3 length: 15 amino acids. Germline CDR1 is LGHNA and CDR2 is YSLEER. Trimming cost V 1 base and J 8 bases; bases outside gene matches: 5. The CDR3 sequence is CASSQAGQGGEKLFF. In DNA, the CDR3 is TGCGCCAGCAGCCAAGCGGGACAGGGTGGGGAAAAACTGTTTTTT.

V is TRBV7-9 and J is TRBJ1-1, with D possibly being TRBD1 (5 bases). This CDR3 is 13 amino acids long. From germline, CDR1 is SEHNR and CDR2 FQNEAQ (reference sequence). V gave up 5 bases and J gave up 1 base, with 8 bases separating them. The CDR3 sequence is CASSQGANTEAFF. The DNA for the CDR3 is TGTGCCAGCAGCCAGGGCGCGAACACTGAAGCTTTCTTT.

The rearrangement uses TRBV28 and TRBJ1-3, with TRBD1 as a possible D gene (6 bases). The V end was cut by 7 bases, the J end by 2 bases, with 12 bases between. Germline assignment: CDR1 MDHEN and CDR2 SYDVKM. The CDR3 spans 14 residues. Here the CDR3 DNA reads TGTGCCAGCACCCTGGGGGCGGCTGGAAACACCATATATTTT. Amino acids: CASTLGAAGNTIYF.

In this sample, this clone turned up a few times. The chain employs TRBV19 and TRBJ1-1; D is unclear. The CDR3 length is 11 residues. From germline, CDR1 is LNHDA and CDR2 SQIVND (reference sequence). With 9 bases removed from V and 10 bases from J, the gap between germline ends came to 15 bases. CDR3 DNA sequence: TGTGCCAGCAAAGGCGGGGTTGGAGCTTTCTTT. This encodes CASKGGVGAFF.